This is a list of T cell receptor beta chains from one sample in a study of blood T cell repertoires in COVID-19. Data came from immunoSEQ multiplex PCR; TCRdb stores just in-frame clones and leaves some out. Counted here are 450,000 or so clones, over 85% occurring once; the ten biggest clones make up roughly 0.76%. Sequenced material: peripheral blood. These receptors came from a man aged 18 to 35 with COVID-19, enrolled during active disease. The CDR3 runs from the conserved cysteine through the conserved F or W. D genes are given only for firm matches. Part of the rows lack a size; the others show once, few, many or a class for expanded clones.

CDR3 protein	CDR3 DNA	CDR3 length	D gene	V gene	J gene	clone size
CASSSGGPGHNEQFF	TGTGCCAGCAGCTCGGGGGGGCCGGGGCACAATGAGCAGTTCTTC	15	TRBD2	TRBV11-3	TRBJ2-1	.
CASSPWAGAGGQETQYF	TGTGCCAGCAGCCCCTGGGCCGGGGCAGGGGGACAAGAGACCCAGTACTTC	17	TRBD1	TRBV4-2	TRBJ2-5	few
CASSEAEQGFNVLTF	TGTGCCAGCAGTGAAGCGGAACAGGGTTTCAACGTCCTGACTTTC	15	.	TRBV6-1	TRBJ2-6	.
CASSRGLAVQETQYF	TGTGCCAGCAGTCGGGGACTAGCGGTACAAGAGACCCAGTACTTC	15	TRBD2	TRBV7-8	TRBJ2-5	.
CASSRGLIAEITDTQYF	TGCGCCAGCAGCCGGGGCTTGATAGCGGAAATCACAGATACGCAGTATTTT	17	.	TRBV4-1	TRBJ2-3	.
CASSSNGNTRTGELFF	TGTGCCAGCAGCTCGAACGGGAACACGAGAACCGGGGAGCTGTTTTTT	16	.	TRBV7-9	TRBJ2-2	.
CASSEGSVNQPQHF	TGTGCCAGCAGTGAAGGTAGTGTCAATCAGCCCCAGCATTTT	14	.	TRBV6-1	TRBJ1-5	.
CASSQSGNSYEQYF	TGTGCCAGCAGCCAGAGCGGGAACAGCTACGAGCAGTACTTC	14	TRBD2	TRBV3-1/TRBV3-2	TRBJ2-7	.
CASSQEYAYSYEQYF	TGTGCCAGCAGCCAAGAATACGCCTACTCCTACGAGCAGTACTTC	15	.	TRBV3-1/TRBV3-2	TRBJ2-7	.
CASSAGTPFEQYF	TGTGCCAGCAGCGCCGGGACTCCTTTCGAACAGTACTTC	13	.	TRBV7-9	TRBJ2-7	.
CASSSWLAGGYEQYF	TGTGCCAGCAGCTCCTGGCTAGCGGGGGGCTACGAGCAGTACTTC	15	TRBD2	TRBV5-6	TRBJ2-7	.
CARRDRVGGVTEAFF	TGTGCCAGGCGGGACAGGGTGGGAGGTGTCACTGAAGCTTTCTTT	15	TRBD1	TRBV19	TRBJ1-1	.
CASRDRSGANVLTF	TGTGCCAGCAGGGACAGATCTGGGGCCAACGTCCTGACTTTC	14	.	TRBV2	TRBJ2-6	.
CASSDFQDSAAGETQYF	TGTGCCAGCAGTGATTTCCAGGACAGCGCTGCCGGTGAGACCCAGTACTTC	17	.	TRBV6-1	TRBJ2-5	.
CASSSQANNQPQHF	TGTGCCAGCAGCTCCCAGGCCAACAATCAGCCCCAGCATTTT	14	.	TRBV7-9	TRBJ1-5	.